The text below deals with one T cell receptor (beta chain). Profiled with immunoSEQ multiplex PCR; TCRdb holds only in-frame clones, not every one. This table holds about 250,000 clones, around 80% found once. This entry comes from a study of blood T cell repertoires in COVID-19. At the level of the study: The United States, Italy and Spain were the sources of the acute and convalescent COVID-19 samples. Sources were T cells, B-cell-depleted T cells, or PBMCs; the material itself was cDNA or gDNA.

Trimming took off 6 bases at V and 14 bases at J, with 25 bases between the two ends. Germline CDR1 MNHEY, CDR2 SMNVEV (reference sequence). The CDR3 length is 14 residues. This chain links TRBV27 with TRBJ1-2; D is uncertain. The sequenced sample was peripheral blood. This sequence originates from a man aged 35 to 55 with acute or convalescent COVID-19. CDR3 in amino acids: CASSHPGDSPAYTF. DNA for the CDR3: TGTGCCAGCAGCCATCCGGGAGATTCGCCGGCTTATACCTTC.